This T cell receptor beta chain comes out of a study of blood T cells in healthy people across ages. Healthy individuals of Caucasian origin from Russia, aged 6 to 90, served as donors. Every donor contributed roughly 10 milliliters of peripheral blood by blood draw. Using a J-beta primer mix together with a sample-barcoded 5' primer, a second PCR was run for roughly 6 to 12 cycles. Via MiXCR, TCRdb re-called the 5' RACE reads, giving one row per CDR3 protein. The repertoire includes around 1,000,000 distinct CDR3 sequences, roughly two fifths of them detected once, and 13% sits in the top ten. Findings and caveats of the study: Correlation between TCR beta diversity and naive T cell percentage was strong. A roughly linear age-dependent decrease characterized TCR beta diversity per million T cells.

This clonotype was counted between two and nine times. The antigen is not known. The CDR3 is 16 amino acids. Losses at the gene ends were 5 bases for V and 4 bases for J; bases not matched to a gene: 10. Germline-derived CDR1 and CDR2 are SEHNR and FQNEAQ (reference sequence). Sequencing was carried out using blood. This clonotype originated in a man aged 18 to 30 in good health. The chain recombines TRBV7-9 with TRBJ1-4; 7 bases fit TRBD1. The CDR3: CASSPSRGQNNEKLFF. CDR3 nucleotide sequence: TGTGCCAGCAGCCCGAGTAGGGGACAGAATAATGAAAAACTGTTTTTT.